The 8 T cell receptor beta chains given below trace back to one sample, sequenced in a study of early T cells in non-severe SARS-CoV-2 infection. TCRdb itself ran the 5' RACE reads through MiXCR, one entry per CDR3 protein. Among approximately 43,000 distinct CDR3 sequences listed, approximately 6.9% were seen once. The sample comprised whole blood. The receptor set was obtained from an adult who was a healthcare worker with PCR-confirmed SARS-CoV-2 infection or an uninfected control (not recorded which).

The genes are TRBV9 and TRBJ2-7, with a tentative D call TRBD1 (5 bases). V was clipped by 1 base and J by 5 bases, with 10 bases between them. Germline V gene sequence: CDR1 SGDLS, CDR2 YYNGEE. The CDR3 totals 13 residues. In DNA form, the CDR3 reads TGTGCCAGCAGCGTATACCCAGGGAACGAGCAGTACTTC. Translation: CASSVYPGNEQYF.

V gene TRBV6-1 combines with J gene TRBJ2-3; perhaps TRBD2 as D (7 bases). The V gene lost 4 bases and the J gene lost 8 bases, with 19 bases spanning the gap. The germline V gene encodes CDR1 MNHNS and CDR2 SASEGT. CDR3 length: 15 amino acids. The CDR3: CASSGGGGAAATQYF. The CDR3 nucleotides read TGTGCCAGCAGTGGAGGCGGGGGCGCGGCAGCTACGCAGTATTTT.

This clonotype was picked up many times. The chain has TRBV10-3 and TRBJ2-5; D gene ambiguous. The V end was cut by 5 bases, the J end by 3 bases, with 7 bases between. The CDR3 has 12 residues. From germline, CDR1 is ENHRY and CDR2 SYGVKD. The chain's CDR3 is CAISSIKETQYF. In DNA form, the CDR3 reads TGTGCCATCAGTAGCATAAAAGAGACCCAGTACTTC.

The rearrangement uses TRBV20-1 and TRBJ1-2; 7 positions agree with TRBD1. The V and J ends lost 5 bases and 4 bases, in that order; junction bases with no gene match: 1. There are 11 residues in the CDR3. Germline-derived CDR1 and CDR2 are DFQATT and SNEGSKA (reference sequence). CDR3 bases: TGCAGTGCTTGGGACAGCTATGGCTACACCTTC. This encodes CSAWDSYGYTF.

This clonotype was detected many times. This chain links TRBV5-1 with TRBJ2-1, with 13 positions matching TRBD2. The CDR3 consists of 16 residues. The germline CDR1 and CDR2 sequences are SGHRS and YFSETQ. V lost 0 bases and J lost 6; bases outside the gene matches: 3. DNA for the CDR3: TGCGCCAGCAGCTTGGAACTAGCGGGGGGGCTCAATGAGCAGTTCTTC. Translated, it gives CASSLELAGGLNEQFF. The full variable domain, rest sourced from reference TRBV5-1 and TRBJ2-1, is KAGVTQTPRYLIKTRGQQVTLSCSPISGHRSVSWYQQTPGQGLQFLFEYFSETQRNKGNFPGRFSGRQFSNSRSEMNVSTLELGDSALYLCASSLELAGGLNEQFFGPGTRLTVL.

The rearrangement links TRBV7-7 to TRBJ2-7, with D hard to call. CDR1 is SSHAT, CDR2 FNYEAQ, per germline (reference sequence). Trimming stripped 2 bases from V and 2 bases from J, with 7 bases between. CDR3 length equals 13 residues. The DNA for the CDR3 is TGTGCCAGCAGCTTACAGCTAGCCTACGAGCAGTACTTC. Its translation is CASSLQLAYEQYF.

Ten or more counts support this clonotype. V gene TRBV27 combines with J gene TRBJ1-2; 7 nucleotides agree with TRBD1. Trimming cost V 4 bases and J 5 bases; bases outside gene matches: 13. Germline loops: CDR1 MNHEY, CDR2 SMNVEV (reference sequence). The CDR3 consists of 16 residues. This CDR3 reads CASSSRDSRSWYGYTF. For the CDR3, the DNA is TGTGCCAGCAGTTCGAGGGACAGCCGCAGTTGGTATGGCTACACCTTC.

This clonotype was picked up a small number of times. This chain joins TRBV7-9 and TRBJ1-2; a possible D gene is TRBD1 (6 bases). Trimming removed 2 bases from V and 7 bases from J, with 11 bases in between. The CDR3 consists of 13 residues. CDR1 is SEHNR and CDR2 is FQNEAQ in the germline V gene (reference sequence). The CDR3 DNA sequence: TGTGCCAGCAGCTTAAAGGGGGAGAGTGGCTACACCTTC. This encodes CASSLKGESGYTF.